Below are 4 T cell receptor beta chains sequenced from a single sample in a study of tumor-infiltrating lymphocytes in primary liver carcinoma. Constant-region priming of approximately 500 ng total RNA yielded TCR beta cDNA. Libraries for TCR beta were built through three nested multiplex PCR rounds, which together made up a slightly modified ARM-PCR procedure. Each of the first two PCR rounds ran approximately 10 cycles with TRBV1-TRBV30 forward and C-beta reverse primers. TCRdb passed the multiplex PCR reads through MiXCR, listing each CDR3 protein once. Of fewer than 350,000 distinct CDR3 sequences listed, about 60% are singletons. Germline DNA was also extracted, while the blood RNA originated from unsorted whole blood. The specimen sequenced was peripheral blood. Receptor source: a man aged 40-55 years with primary liver carcinoma and hepatitis B virus infection.

Concerning this clonotype: A much larger clone lies a single base off, so this may be a read error. CDR3 nucleotides: TGTGCCAGCAGCCAAGATCTTCCTTCGACGCAGTATTTT. Translation gives CASSQDLPSTQYF. V and J are TRBV4-2 and TRBJ2-3; the D is unclear. Germline-derived CDR1 and CDR2 are LGHNA and YNFKEQ. V was clipped by 0 bases and J by 9 bases, with 10 bases between them. CDR3 length: 13 amino acids.

A word on this clonotype: This sequence may be a read error, since a much larger clone differs from it by one base. This rearrangement joins TRBV28 to TRBJ2-3; TRBD2 aligns across 9 bases. The CDR3 contains 16 residues. Germline V gene data show CDR1 as MDHEN and CDR2 as SYDVKM. CDR3 sequence (DNA): TGTGCCAGCTTTCCCCAAGCGGGAGGAAAAACAGATACGAAGTATTTT. It yields the protein CASFPQAGGKTDTKYF.

In its sample, this clonotype was seen once. One junction end disagrees with the germline gene, perhaps due to a read error. The gene calls are TRBV4-3 and TRBJ1-2; D gene unclear. Germline CDR1 is LGHNA and CDR2 is YSLEER. The CDR3 has 13 residues. CDR3 region: CASCQEANYGYTF. In nucleotides, the CDR3 is TGCGCCAGCTGCCAAGAGGCAAACTATGGCTACACCTTC.

The table lists this clonotype with a count of one. A much larger clone differs from this one at a single base, so this may be a read error. The genes are TRBV5-5 and TRBJ2-1; TRBD2 agrees at 12 bases. The germline CDR1 and CDR2 sequences are SGHKS and YYEKEE (reference sequence). The V and J ends lost 2 bases and 8 bases, in that order; junction bases with no gene match: 8. This CDR3 comprises 16 residues. CDR3 in DNA: TGTGCCAGCAGCTTTGAGTCTAGCGGGAGGGCGGATGAGCAGTTCTTC. Its protein is CASSFESSGRADEQFF.